The 14 T cell receptor beta chains presented below share a single source sample, sequenced in a study of T cells in Graves' hyperthyroidism and ophthalmopathy. RNA transcripts yielded amplified TCR beta CDR3 regions. Using the HTBI primer set, a first-round RT-PCR was run on the TCR CDR3. In TCRdb, the multiplex PCR reads were re-called with MiXCR into one record per CDR3 protein. This table holds some 740,000 distinct CDR3 sequences, about 15% found once. Sequencing was done on a sample of blood. The source of these receptors is a woman between 18 and 29 years old with Graves' hyperthyroidism.

This clonotype was counted ten times or more. The V call is TRBV30, the J call TRBJ1-1; D call uncertain. This CDR3 is built from 12 residues. CDR1 and CDR2 (germline): GTSNPN, SVGIG (reference sequence). V was clipped by 0 bases and J by 8 bases, with 10 bases between them. This chain's CDR3 is CAWSVLDGEAFF. The CDR3 DNA is TGTGCCTGGAGTGTACTGGACGGAGAAGCTTTCTTT.

The chain couples TRBV11-2 to TRBJ2-7, with 7 bases lining up with TRBD1. Germline lookup yields CDR1 SGHAT and CDR2 FQNNGV. CDR3 length equals 15 residues. Trimming took 5 bases from V and 2 from J; bases not matched to a gene: 9. CDR3 bases: TGTGCCAGCAGCCCGCCGAGGACAGGCCCCTACGAGCAGTACTTC. Translated, it gives CASSPPRTGPYEQYF.

The chain is built from TRBV20-1 and TRBJ2-2; D call uncertain. V lost 3 bases, J lost 1 base, and 12 bases lay in between. Looked up from germline, CDR1 is DFQATT and CDR2 is SNEGSKA (reference sequence). This CDR3 has 15 residues. CDR3 coding DNA: TGCAGTGCTAGGGATTCGCGGATGAACACCGGGGAGCTGTTTTTT. Encoded protein: CSARDSRMNTGELFF.

This clonotype has a handful of counts. CDR3 in DNA: TGTGCCAGCAGTCACGGCCCCCCGCGGGTAGGGTTCAATCAGCCCCAGCATTTT. Translation gives CASSHGPPRVGFNQPQHF. This chain joins TRBV6-1 and TRBJ1-5; no clear D gene. V lost 5 bases and J 3 bases, leaving 23 bases between the germline ends. From germline, CDR1 is MNHNS and CDR2 SASEGT. The CDR3 extends over 18 amino acids.

DNA for the CDR3: TGTGCCAGTAGTAACTCCCCGACTAGATCGAATTCCTACAATGAGCAGTTCTTC. Protein product: CASSNSPTRSNSYNEQFF. The V gene is TRBV19, the J gene TRBJ2-1; possible D gene TRBD2, 6 bases. The germline gives CDR1 LNHDA, CDR2 SQIVND (reference sequence). Trimming took off 4 bases at V and 1 base at J, with 20 bases between the two ends. There are 18 residues in the CDR3.

This clonotype was observed many times. This chain joins TRBV29-1 and TRBJ2-1; D gene unclear. Germline V gene data show CDR1 as SQVTM and CDR2 as ANQGSEA. The CDR3 has 12 amino acids. V dropped 4 bases and J dropped 0 bases, with 4 bases sitting between them. Here the CDR3 DNA reads TGCAGCGTTGGGAGCTCCTACAATGAGCAGTTCTTC. Encoded protein: CSVGSSYNEQFF.

The rearrangement links TRBV29-1 to TRBJ1-4; possibly TRBD1 for D (5 bases). The germline CDR1 and CDR2 sequences are SQVTM and ANQGSEA. CDR3 length: 13 amino acids. Trimming took 7 bases from V and 3 from J, leaving 12 bases between them. The CDR3 DNA follows: TGCAGCGCTGCAGGGTTTCCTAATGAAAAACTGTTTTTT. Protein product: CSAAGFPNEKLFF.

About this clonotype itself: This may stem from a read error, because a much larger clone lies one nucleotide away. V is TRBV2 and J is TRBJ2-1; 11 nucleotides agree with TRBD2. Germline CDR1 is SNHLY and CDR2 is FYNNEI. The junction had 10 bases not matched to a gene; V was cut back by 6 bases and J by 3 bases. The CDR3 runs 17 residues. CDR3 amino acids: CASSSLAGASHYNEQFF. In DNA form, the CDR3 reads TGTGCCAGCAGCTCACTAGCGGGAGCCTCCCACTACAATGAGCAGTTCTTC.

This clonotype occurred many times. The chain uses TRBV2 and TRBJ1-2; 9 bases align to TRBD1. Looked up from germline, CDR1 is SNHLY and CDR2 is FYNNEI. CDR3 length: 16 residues. The V and J ends lost 3 bases and 7 bases, in that order; junction bases with no gene match: 12. The CDR3 protein is CASSEVRYRGQVGYTF. DNA for the CDR3: TGTGCCAGCAGTGAGGTTCGCTACAGGGGGCAGGTTGGCTACACCTTC.

The chain recombines TRBV11-2 with TRBJ2-3; TRBD2 aligns across 12 bases. Germline CDR1 reads SGHAT; CDR2 reads FQNNGV. V was clipped by 5 bases and J by 1 base; unmatched bases: 10. The CDR3 contains 18 residues. In DNA form, the CDR3 reads TGTGCCAGCAGCCCCCGGACTAGCGGGGCGGGGGGCACAGATACGCAGTATTTT. Protein sequence: CASSPRTSGAGGTDTQYF.

In its sample, this clonotype was seen many times. This chain connects TRBV28 to TRBJ2-3; no reliable D call. Germline-derived CDR1 and CDR2 are MDHEN and SYDVKM. The V gene lost 4 bases and the J gene lost 4 bases, with 15 bases spanning the gap. The length of the CDR3 is 15 residues. The CDR3 DNA reads TGTGCCAGCAGTTCCTTGGGATTTTTGGCAGATACGCAGTATTTT. Translating it yields CASSSLGFLADTQYF.

This clonotype was observed a handful of times. The chain combines TRBV20-1 with TRBJ2-7; 8 nucleotides agree with TRBD1. This CDR3 spans 19 amino acids. From germline, CDR1 is DFQATT and CDR2 SNEGSKA (reference sequence). The V gene end was trimmed by 0 bases and the J gene end by 0 bases; junction bases not matched to a gene: 16. CDR3 DNA: TGCAGTGCTAGAGATCTGGACAGGGAGGAGGGGCCCAGCTCCTACGAGCAGTACTTC. Protein: CSARDLDREEGPSSYEQYF.

In this sample, this clonotype turned up many times. The chain combines TRBV12-3 or TRBV12-4 with TRBJ2-7, with D tentatively TRBD1 (6 bases). The V end was cut by 2 bases, the J end by 4 bases, with 12 bases between. The CDR3 extends over 14 amino acids. CDR3 region: CASSLQGPFYEQYF. The CDR3 nucleotides read TGTGCCAGCAGTTTACAGGGGCCCTTTTACGAGCAGTACTTC.

This clonotype was counted ten times or more. The chain recombines TRBV11-2 with TRBJ2-7; D possibly corresponds to TRBD2 (5 bases). This CDR3 region has 13 residues. CDR1 SGHAT and CDR2 FQNNGV come from the germline V gene. V was cut by 5 bases and J by 2 bases, with 10 bases left in between. This chain's CDR3 is CASSGGWAYEQYF. DNA for the CDR3: TGTGCCAGCAGCGGAGGATGGGCCTACGAGCAGTACTTC.